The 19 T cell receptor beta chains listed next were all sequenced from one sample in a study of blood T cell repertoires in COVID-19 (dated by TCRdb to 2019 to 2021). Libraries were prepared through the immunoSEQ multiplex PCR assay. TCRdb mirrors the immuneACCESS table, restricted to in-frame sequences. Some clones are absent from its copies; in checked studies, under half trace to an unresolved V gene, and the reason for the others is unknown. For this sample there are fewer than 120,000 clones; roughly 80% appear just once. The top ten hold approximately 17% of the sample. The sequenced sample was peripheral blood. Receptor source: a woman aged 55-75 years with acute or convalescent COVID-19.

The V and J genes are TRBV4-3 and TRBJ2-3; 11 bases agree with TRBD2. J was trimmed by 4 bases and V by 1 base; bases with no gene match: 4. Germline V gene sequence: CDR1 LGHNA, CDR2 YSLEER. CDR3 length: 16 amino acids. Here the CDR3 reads CASSQGLAGSADTQYF. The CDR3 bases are TGCGCCAGCAGCCAAGGACTAGCGGGGTCGGCAGATACGCAGTATTTT.

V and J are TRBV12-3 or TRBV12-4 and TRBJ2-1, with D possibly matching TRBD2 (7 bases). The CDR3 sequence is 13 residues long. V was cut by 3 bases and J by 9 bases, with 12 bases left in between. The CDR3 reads CASSFGGPGEQFF. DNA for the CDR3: TGTGCCAGCAGTTTCGGGGGGCCTGGTGAGCAGTTCTTC.

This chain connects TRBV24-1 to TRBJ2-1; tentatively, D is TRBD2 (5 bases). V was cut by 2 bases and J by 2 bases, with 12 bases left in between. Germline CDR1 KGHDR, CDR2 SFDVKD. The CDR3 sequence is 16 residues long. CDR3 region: CATSDSLGRAYNEQFF. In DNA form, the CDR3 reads TGTGCCACCAGTGATTCTTTGGGGAGAGCCTACAATGAGCAGTTCTTC.

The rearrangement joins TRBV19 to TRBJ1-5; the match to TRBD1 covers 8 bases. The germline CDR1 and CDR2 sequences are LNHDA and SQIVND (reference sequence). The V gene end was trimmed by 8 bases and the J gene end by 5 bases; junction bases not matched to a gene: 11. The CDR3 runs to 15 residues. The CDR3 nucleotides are TGTGCCAGTCTTGACCTGACAGGGGACGATCAGCCCCAGCATTTT. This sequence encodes CASLDLTGDDQPQHF.

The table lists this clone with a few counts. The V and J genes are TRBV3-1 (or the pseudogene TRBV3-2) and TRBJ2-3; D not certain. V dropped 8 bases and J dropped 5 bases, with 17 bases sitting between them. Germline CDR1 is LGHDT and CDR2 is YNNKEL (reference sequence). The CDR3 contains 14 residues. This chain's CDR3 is CASGAPLIGDTQYF. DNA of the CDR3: TGTGCCAGCGGAGCTCCCCTCATCGGAGATACGCAGTATTTT.

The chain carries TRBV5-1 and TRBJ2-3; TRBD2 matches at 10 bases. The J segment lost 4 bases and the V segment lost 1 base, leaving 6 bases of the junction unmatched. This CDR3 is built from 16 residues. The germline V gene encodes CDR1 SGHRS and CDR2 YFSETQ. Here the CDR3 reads CASSLRSSGGPDTQYF. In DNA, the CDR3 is TGCGCCAGCAGCTTGAGGTCTAGCGGGGGCCCAGATACGCAGTATTTT.

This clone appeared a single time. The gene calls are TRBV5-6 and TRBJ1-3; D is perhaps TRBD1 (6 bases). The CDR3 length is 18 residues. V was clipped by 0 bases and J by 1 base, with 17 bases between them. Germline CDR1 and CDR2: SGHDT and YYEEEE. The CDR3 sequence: CASSLVGFLGASGNTIYF. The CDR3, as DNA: TGTGCCAGCAGCTTGGTGGGGTTTCTGGGGGCTTCTGGAAACACCATATATTTT.

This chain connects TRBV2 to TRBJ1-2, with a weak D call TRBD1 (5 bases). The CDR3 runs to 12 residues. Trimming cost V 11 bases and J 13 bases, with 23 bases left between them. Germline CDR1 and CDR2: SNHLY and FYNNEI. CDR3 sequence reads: CASHGGGGGGTF. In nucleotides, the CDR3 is TGTGCCTCTCACGGCGGGGGGGGAGGAGGCACCTTC.

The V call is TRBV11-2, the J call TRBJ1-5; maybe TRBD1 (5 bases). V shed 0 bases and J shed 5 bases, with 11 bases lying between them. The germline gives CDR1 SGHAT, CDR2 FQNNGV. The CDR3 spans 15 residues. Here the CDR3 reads CASSLEGQGYQPQHF. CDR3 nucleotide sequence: TGTGCCAGCAGCTTAGAGGGGCAGGGTTATCAGCCCCAGCATTTT. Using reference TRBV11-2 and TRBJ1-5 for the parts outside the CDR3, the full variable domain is EAGVAQSPRYKIIEKRQSVAFWCNPISGHATLYWYQQILGQGPKLLIQFQNNGVVDDSQLPKDRFSAERLKGVDSTLKIQPAKLEDSAVYLCASSLEGQGYQPQHFGDGTRLSIL.

CDR3 bases: TGTGCCACCAGTGATTTGACTGGCAGGGAACACACCTTC. Translated, it gives CATSDLTGREHTF. This sequence joins TRBV24-1 and TRBJ1-2; the D gene is possibly TRBD1 (5 bases). Per germline, CDR1 KGHDR and CDR2 SFDVKD. CDR3 length: 13 residues. Trimming pared 0 bases from V and 12 bases from J, leaving 13 bases between.

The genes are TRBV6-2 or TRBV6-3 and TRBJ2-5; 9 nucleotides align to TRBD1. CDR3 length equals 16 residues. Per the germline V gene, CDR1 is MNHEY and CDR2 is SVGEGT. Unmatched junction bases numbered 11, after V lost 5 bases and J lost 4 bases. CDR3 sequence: CASSKGQGFSRETQYF. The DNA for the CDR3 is TGTGCCAGCAGTAAGGGACAGGGATTCTCTCGAGAGACCCAGTACTTC.

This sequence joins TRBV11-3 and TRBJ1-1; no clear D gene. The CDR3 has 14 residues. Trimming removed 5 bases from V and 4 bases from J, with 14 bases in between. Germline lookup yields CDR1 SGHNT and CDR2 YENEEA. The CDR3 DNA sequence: TGTGCCAGCAGCGGAGGGCGAAGTGTCACTGAAGCTTTCTTT. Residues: CASSGGRSVTEAFF.

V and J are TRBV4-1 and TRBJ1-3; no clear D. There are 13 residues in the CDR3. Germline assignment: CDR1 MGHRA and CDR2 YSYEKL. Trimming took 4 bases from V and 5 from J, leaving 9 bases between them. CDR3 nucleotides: TGCGCCAGCAGCCTTATCGGTCGAAACACCATATATTTT. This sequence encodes CASSLIGRNTIYF.

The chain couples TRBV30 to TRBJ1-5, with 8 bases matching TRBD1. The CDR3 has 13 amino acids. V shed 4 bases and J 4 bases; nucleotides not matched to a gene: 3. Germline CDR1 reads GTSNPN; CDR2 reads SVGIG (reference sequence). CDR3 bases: TGTGCCTGGAACGGACAGGGTAATCAGCCCCAGCATTTT. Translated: CAWNGQGNQPQHF.

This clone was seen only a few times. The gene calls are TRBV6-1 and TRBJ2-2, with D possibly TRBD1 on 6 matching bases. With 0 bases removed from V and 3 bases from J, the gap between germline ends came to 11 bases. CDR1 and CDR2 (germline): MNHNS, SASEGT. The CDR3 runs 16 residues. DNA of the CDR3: TGTGCCAGCAGTGAAGCAAGGGGGACCGACACCGGGGAGCTGTTTTTT. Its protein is CASSEARGTDTGELFF.

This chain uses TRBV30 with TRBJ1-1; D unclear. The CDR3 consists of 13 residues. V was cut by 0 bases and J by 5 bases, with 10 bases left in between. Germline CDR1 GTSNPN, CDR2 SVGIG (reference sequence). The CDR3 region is CAWSVNSMTEAFF. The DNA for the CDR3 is TGTGCCTGGAGTGTAAACAGTATGACTGAAGCTTTCTTT.

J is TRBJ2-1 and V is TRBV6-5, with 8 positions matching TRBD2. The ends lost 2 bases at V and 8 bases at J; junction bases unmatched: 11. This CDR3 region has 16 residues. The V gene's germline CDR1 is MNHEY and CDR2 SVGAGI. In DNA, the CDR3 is TGTGCCAGCAGTTACGTCGGCGGGGGGATCGAGGATGAGCAGTTCTTC. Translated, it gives CASSYVGGGIEDEQFF.

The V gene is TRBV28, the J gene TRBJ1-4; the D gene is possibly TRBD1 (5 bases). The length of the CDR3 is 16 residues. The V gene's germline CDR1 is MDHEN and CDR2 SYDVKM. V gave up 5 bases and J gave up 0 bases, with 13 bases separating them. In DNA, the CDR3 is TGTGCCAGCAGTGGGCAGGGCTCAGCAACTAATGAAAAACTGTTTTTT. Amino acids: CASSGQGSATNEKLFF.

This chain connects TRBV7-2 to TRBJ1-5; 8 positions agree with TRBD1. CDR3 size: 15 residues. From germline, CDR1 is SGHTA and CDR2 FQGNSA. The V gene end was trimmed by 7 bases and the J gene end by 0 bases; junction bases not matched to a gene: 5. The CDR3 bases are TGTGCCAGCAAAGAAACAGGGGGTAGCAATCAGCCCCAGCATTTT. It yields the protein CASKETGGSNQPQHF.